This entry features one TCR beta chain sequence. Sequencing used immunoSEQ multiplex PCR; TCRdb keeps in-frame clones, though not all of them. The table lists about 390,000 clones, about 85% of them singletons, with 3.5% in the top ten. These data originate in a study of Ad26.COV2.S vaccination and SARS-CoV-2 variants. The treatment: roughly 19 received Ad26.COV2.S at low or high dose, single or two shots; 5 received placebo; per-sample allocation not given. Sampling took place 63 days after the first vaccine or placebo injection. V was clipped by 6 bases and J by 9 bases, with 13 bases between them. The CDR3 is 11 residues long. The V gene's germline CDR1 is DFQATT and CDR2 SNEGSKA (reference sequence).

Sequenced material: peripheral blood, taken in a trial of Ad26.COV2.S vaccine versus placebo. V gene TRBV20-1 combines with J gene TRBJ2-3; D gene ambiguous. The receptor's source is a person aged 18-60 years who received the Ad26.COV2.S COVID-19 vaccine or a placebo. This chain's CDR3 is CSARKYGTQYF. The CDR3 DNA follows: TGCAGTGCCAGGAAGTATGGCACGCAGTATTTT.